Here is one T cell receptor (beta chain) with its context. Time point denoted: newly diagnosed GD, antithyroid drugs for less than 3 months. Scientists built the TCR library using RNA that was extracted from PBMCs. The sample is drawn from a study of regulatory T cells in long-lasting Graves disease. On the study more broadly: Antithyroid drug exposure in newly diagnosed Graves' patients had lasted under 3 months.

According to the study, TCR beta libraries were built with iRepertoire HTBI primers and CDR3-region Arm-PCR. TCRdb processed the multiplex PCR reads anew with MiXCR; each CDR3 protein has one entry. The sample has roughly 350,000 distinct CDR3 sequences; 16% are singletons. The CDR3 contains 15 residues. Trimming shortened V by 0 bases and J by 1 base, and 12 bases separated the two germline ends. The germline V gene encodes CDR1 GTSNPN and CDR2 SVGIG (reference sequence). The same data also contributed to another study, on T cells in Graves' hyperthyroidism and ophthalmopathy. From that second work: Uncontrolled infection, other autoimmune disease, pregnancy or lactation excluded patients. HTBI primers were the set used in a first-round RT-PCR of the TCR CDR3.

The chain employs TRBV30 and TRBJ1-1; weak D call: TRBD1 (6 bases). This TCR was recovered from a man in his forties with Graves disease. The sample here was peripheral blood mononuclear cells (PBMCs), taken at new diagnosis, from a patient treated with antithyroid drugs. The CDR3 region is CAWSVIQGGNTEAFF. CDR3 nucleotide sequence: TGTGCCTGGAGTGTGATACAGGGTGGGAACACTGAAGCTTTCTTT.